This T cell receptor beta chain was recorded in a study of blood T cell repertoires in COVID-19. Turning to the study itself: The samples span acute and convalescent COVID-19 from the United States, Italy and Spain. Nucleic acid was either cDNA or gDNA, and it came from T cells, B-cell-depleted T cells, or PBMCs.

Per the authors' pipeline: Estimation of nucleated cell counts relied on the amplification of reference gene primers. Assay used: immunoSEQ multiplex PCR; TCRdb lists only in-frame clones, some missing. V and J calls and clone size are as listed in that table; D and trimming were resolved from the DNA. Of 96,000 or so clones detected, 90% appear once; the ten largest clones hold approximately 1.8%. CDR3 size: 17 residues. CDR1 is MNHEY, CDR2 SMNVEV, per germline (reference sequence). Losses at the gene ends were 8 bases for V and 4 bases for J; bases not matched to a gene: 16. This TCR was recovered from a man aged 55 to 70 with acute or convalescent COVID-19. The sample taken for sequencing was peripheral blood. V usage is TRBV27 and J usage is TRBJ2-2; 7 bases agree with TRBD2. Written as DNA, the CDR3 is TGTGCCAGCCTATCTTGGGGGGAGGGCCAGGGCACCGGGGAGCTGTTTTTT. This encodes CASLSWGEGQGTGELFF.